These T cell receptor beta chains were read from a single sample in a study of T cells in localized non-small cell lung cancer. This table comes from immunoSEQ multiplex PCR, and its TCRdb copy is limited to in-frame clones, with some not included. The sample includes 2,000 to 3,000 clones, approximately 31% seen only once; the top ten take roughly 18%. Material: lung tumor tissue, obtained before any cancer treatment. The receptors were gathered from a female donor over 55 with stage II squamous cell lung carcinoma. Both conserved end residues are part of each CDR3. A D gene is named only where the DNA matches it firmly. Clone size is given for some rows only: seen once, a few or many times, or a class if the clone is expanded.

CDR3: CSVEWQGPTGYGYTF
DNA: TGCAGCGTTGAATGGCAGGGCCCAACGGGCTATGGCTACACCTTC
V: TRBV29-1
J: TRBJ1-2
size: large
D: -

CDR3: CASSSRGVMNTEAFF
DNA: TGTGCCAGCAGCTCAAGGGGGGTCATGAACACTGAAGCTTTCTTT
V: TRBV11-3
J: TRBJ1-1
size: -
D: -

CDR3: CASSVIAGGLNTQYF
DNA: TGTGCCAGCAGCGTTATAGCGGGGGGGTTGAATACGCAGTATTTT
V: TRBV9
J: TRBJ2-3
size: few
D: TRBD2

CDR3: CASRIRGPTDTQYF
DNA: TGTGCCAGCAGGATCCGGGGCCCGACAGATACGCAGTATTTT
V: TRBV11-3
J: TRBJ2-3
size: few
D: -

CDR3: CASSSTGTGPLAEYGYTF
DNA: TGTGCCAGCTCATCAACAGGGACAGGGCCCCTCGCGGAGTATGGCTACACCTTC
V: TRBV18
J: TRBJ1-2
size: few
D: TRBD1

CDR3: CASRQRQSSYNSPLHF
DNA: TGTGCCAGCAGGCAACGACAGAGCTCCTATAATTCACCCCTCCACTTT
V: TRBV6-8
J: TRBJ1-6
size: few
D: -

CDR3: CASRPEGTGGYYGYTF
DNA: TGTGCCAGCAGGCCGGAGGGGACAGGGGGCTACTATGGCTACACCTTC
V: TRBV6-8
J: TRBJ1-2
size: -
D: TRBD1

CDR3: CASSLTGGTTEELFF
DNA: TGTGCCAGCAGCTTAACAGGGGGCACCACCGAGGAGCTGTTTTTT
V: TRBV11-3
J: TRBJ2-2
size: -
D: TRBD1

CDR3: CASSLAGESFYGYTF
DNA: TGTGCCAGCAGCTTGGCCGGAGAGTCTTTCTATGGCTACACCTTC
V: TRBV11-3
J: TRBJ1-2
size: few
D: -

CDR3: CASSAGGNTEAFF
DNA: TGTGCCAGCAGCGCCGGGGGAAACACTGAAGCTTTCTTT
V: TRBV9
J: TRBJ1-1
size: -
D: -

CDR3: CASSASFPGQSSYNSPLHF
DNA: TGTGCCAGTAGTGCCTCCTTTCCGGGACAGAGCTCCTATAATTCACCCCTCCACTTT
V: TRBV19
J: TRBJ1-6
size: -
D: TRBD1

CDR3: CASSNSAVPQQYF
DNA: TGTGCCAGTAGCAACTCGGCAGTTCCGCAGCAGTACTTC
V: TRBV19
J: TRBJ2-7
size: -
D: -

CDR3: CASRLRIEAFF
DNA: TGTGCCAGTAGATTACGGATTGAAGCTTTCTTT
V: TRBV19
J: TRBJ1-1
size: -
D: -

CDR3: CASSPTGLAGGPEQFF
DNA: TGTGCCAGCTCACCAACGGGACTAGCGGGGGGGCCTGAGCAGTTCTTC
V: TRBV18
J: TRBJ2-1
size: -
D: TRBD2

CDR3: CASRGTEYNYEQYF
DNA: TGTGCCAGCAGAGGGACGGAGTACAACTACGAGCAGTACTTC
V: TRBV6-8
J: TRBJ2-7
size: few
D: -

CDR3: CAWSEALRNQPQHF
DNA: TGTGCCTGGAGTGAGGCCCTGAGGAACCAGCCCCAGCATTTT
V: TRBV30
J: TRBJ1-5
size: -
D: -

CDR3: CASSLGYGGNTEAFF
DNA: TGCGCCAGCAGCTTGGGGTATGGGGGCAACACTGAAGCTTTCTTT
V: TRBV5-1
J: TRBJ1-1
size: few
D: -

CDR3: CASRANTPSSYNEQFF
DNA: TGTGCCAGCAGGGCAAACACACCGAGCTCCTACAATGAGCAGTTCTTC
V: TRBV11-3
J: TRBJ2-1
size: -
D: -

CDR3: CASTLTGGGGTEAFF
DNA: TGTGCCAGCACCCTTACAGGGGGCGGGGGCACTGAAGCTTTCTTT
V: TRBV9
J: TRBJ1-1
size: few
D: TRBD1

CDR3: CASSKLGGEWSYNEQFF
DNA: TGTGCCAGTAGTAAGCTGGGGGGGGAGTGGTCCTACAATGAGCAGTTCTTC
V: TRBV19
J: TRBJ2-1
size: few
D: TRBD2

CDR3: CASSPRDNEQFF
DNA: TGTGCCAGCTCGCCCCGGGACAATGAGCAGTTCTTC
V: TRBV18
J: TRBJ2-1
size: -
D: -

CDR3: CASSGARGTEAFF
DNA: TGTGCCAGCAGTGGGGCCCGGGGAACTGAAGCTTTCTTT
V: TRBV25-1
J: TRBJ1-1
size: -
D: -

CDR3: CASSYLVTQPQHF
DNA: TGTGCCAGCAGTTACCTAGTGACCCAGCCCCAGCATTTT
V: TRBV6-8
J: TRBJ1-5
size: -
D: -

CDR3: CASSRFLAGSPSYNEQFF
DNA: TGTGCCAGCAGCCGCTTCCTAGCGGGGAGCCCCTCCTACAATGAGCAGTTCTTC
V: TRBV7-5
J: TRBJ2-1
size: few
D: -

CDR3: CASSLASLAMNTEAFF
DNA: TGTGCCAGCAGCTTGGCATCACTCGCCATGAACACTGAAGCTTTCTTT
V: TRBV11-3
J: TRBJ1-1
size: few
D: -

CDR3: CAWGTNNQPQHF
DNA: TGTGCCTGGGGGACCAACAATCAGCCCCAGCATTTT
V: TRBV30
J: TRBJ1-5
size: few
D: -

CDR3: CASNGGGDNEKLFF
DNA: TGTGCCAGCAATGGCGGGGGCGATAATGAAAAACTGTTTTTT
V: TRBV6-8
J: TRBJ1-4
size: -
D: -

CDR3: CASSEKTGALQQPQHF
DNA: TGTGCCAGCAGTGAAAAGACAGGGGCTCTCCAACAGCCCCAGCATTTT
V: TRBV9
J: TRBJ1-5
size: -
D: TRBD1

CDR3: CASSIQQTISGANVLTF
DNA: TGTGCCAGTAGTATTCAACAGACAATCTCTGGGGCCAACGTCCTGACTTTC
V: TRBV19
J: TRBJ2-6
size: -
D: -

CDR3: CATLHQNTEAFF
DNA: TGTGCCACCCTACATCAGAACACTGAAGCTTTCTTT
V: TRBV28
J: TRBJ1-1
size: -
D: -

CDR3: CASSLTQGNEKLFF
DNA: TGCGCCAGCAGCTTGACACAGGGTAATGAAAAACTGTTTTTT
V: TRBV5-1
J: TRBJ1-4
size: -
D: -

CDR3: CASSVWGNEKLFF
DNA: TGTGCCAGCAGTGTATGGGGGAATGAAAAACTGTTTTTT
V: TRBV9
J: TRBJ1-4
size: -
D: -

CDR3: CASSLGGTLYGYTF
DNA: TGTGCCAGCAGCTTGGGGGGGACACTCTATGGCTACACCTTC
V: TRBV11-3
J: TRBJ1-2
size: -
D: -

CDR3: CASSGAGIEAFF
DNA: TGTGCCAGCAGCGGGGCCGGGATTGAAGCTTTCTTT
V: TRBV9
J: TRBJ1-1
size: medium-sized
D: -

CDR3: CASSQSSGGYQETQYF
DNA: TGCGCCAGCAGCCAATCTAGCGGGGGGTACCAAGAGACCCAGTACTTC
V: TRBV1
J: TRBJ2-5
size: few
D: -

CDR3: CASSHLQGMNTEAFF
DNA: TGTGCCAGCAGCCATTTACAGGGGATGAACACTGAAGCTTTCTTT
V: TRBV11-3
J: TRBJ1-1
size: medium-sized
D: TRBD1